The rows below give T cell receptor beta chains drawn from one sample of a study of T cell changes during pregnancy in multiple sclerosis. Profiling relied on immunoSEQ multiplex PCR, and the TCRdb table lists in-frame clones only, not all of them. Altogether fewer than 110,000 clones are present, around 92% being singletons, with the ten largest covering less than 0.85%. The sequenced sample was peripheral blood, obtained in the third trimester of pregnancy. These receptors were obtained from a female donor in good health, enrolled as a control in a pregnancy study. Each CDR3 is given with its conserved first and last residue. The order of the fields is J gene, clone size, D gene, V gene, CDR3 length, CDR3 DNA, CDR3 protein. A D gene is named only where the DNA matches it firmly. Clone size is stated in some rows and not others, as once, few, many or a class when expanded.

TRBJ1-4,.,TRBD1,TRBV4-3,15,TGCGCCAGCAGCCAAGATGGACAGGGTGGTGAAAAACTGTTTTTT,CASSQDGQGGEKLFF
TRBJ1-1,.,.,TRBV27,14,TGTGCCAGCACCACCGGCGGACTCCGCACTGAAGCTTTCTTT,CASTTGGLRTEAFF
TRBJ1-4,.,.,TRBV4-2,15,TGTGCCAGCAGCATACAGGATGCAACTAATGAAAAACTGTTTTTT,CASSIQDATNEKLFF
TRBJ1-1,once,.,TRBV15,13,TGTGCCACCAGCAGAGGCAGGGGCCCTGAAGCTTTCTTT,CATSRGRGPEAFF
TRBJ1-2,.,.,TRBV4-1,15,TGCGCCAGCAGCCAAGTTAGGCAGGATCCCTCTGGCTACACCTTC,CASSQVRQDPSGYTF
TRBJ1-1,.,TRBD1,TRBV7-2,15,TGTGCCAGCAGCTCCCTAGGACAGGGAGGTACTGAAGCTTTCTTT,CASSSLGQGGTEAFF
TRBJ1-1,.,.,TRBV5-1,14,TGCGCCAGCAGTGGAGGGGCCCGGGACACTGAAGCTTTCTTT,CASSGGARDTEAFF
TRBJ2-3,.,.,TRBV19,13,TGTGCCAGTAGTATTCCGGGGGCAGATACGCAGTATTTT,CASSIPGADTQYF
TRBJ2-2,.,.,TRBV6-4,11,TGTGCCAGCAGTGGAGGGGGGGAGCTGTTTTTT,CASSGGGELFF
TRBJ1-4,.,TRBD1,TRBV19,16,TGTGCCAGTAGTACCCCCGGACAGGGATCTAATGAAAAACTGTTTTTT,CASSTPGQGSNEKLFF
TRBJ1-2,.,TRBD1,TRBV27,17,TGTGCCAGCAGTTTATCGGCCGGGACAGGGGGTGCCTATGGCCACACCTTC,CASSLSAGTGGAYGHTF
TRBJ1-2,.,.,TRBV19,15,TGTGCCAGTAGTAAATCAACAGAGCTCATGGTTGGCTACACCTTC,CASSKSTELMVGYTF
TRBJ1-5,.,.,TRBV19,15,TGTGCCAGTTCCCAATCCGGGACGGCGCGGGATCGCCAGCATTTT,CASSQSGTARDRQHF
TRBJ2-3,.,.,TRBV11-3,14,TGTGCCAGCAGCCCGCGACAGGTGGGGGATACGCAGTATTTT,CASSPRQVGDTQYF
TRBJ1-1,.,.,TRBV29-1,13,TGCAGCGTTGAAGCGGGGGAGTGGACTGAAGCTTTCTTT,CSVEAGEWTEAFF
TRBJ1-3,once,TRBD1,TRBV7-8,19,TGTGCCAGCAGCTACCCGACAGGGAACTCAATTCACTCTGGAAACACCATATATTTT,CASSYPTGNSIHSGNTIYF
TRBJ2-2,.,.,TRBV7-9,15,TGTGCCAGCATAAAGACAGCTTCGAACACCGGGGAGCTGTTTTTT,CASIKTASNTGELFF
TRBJ1-1,few,.,TRBV25-1,14,TGTGCCAGCAGTGGGGGATCGGGAGACACTGAAGCTTTCTTT,CASSGGSGDTEAFF
TRBJ2-1,.,.,TRBV2,14,TGTGCCAGCAGTGAATTTGGGGGGGCAAATGAGCAGTTCTTC,CASSEFGGANEQFF
TRBJ2-5,.,.,TRBV11-2,13,TGTGCCAGCAGCTTAGGGCAGGGGAGTGCCCAGTACTTC,CASSLGQGSAQYF
TRBJ2-2,.,.,TRBV2,17,TGTGCCAGCAGTGAAGGAGTAGACACCCTGGCTGTCGGGGAGCTGTTTTTT,CASSEGVDTLAVGELFF
TRBJ2-7,.,.,TRBV5-1,14,TGCGCCAGCAGCTTATCAGGTATCCCCTACGAGCAGTACTTC,CASSLSGIPYEQYF
TRBJ2-2,.,.,TRBV11-1,17,TGTGCCAGCAGCTACTTAAGGGCTAGCGTTAACACCGGGGAGCTGTTTTTT,CASSYLRASVNTGELFF
TRBJ2-7,.,.,TRBV2,12,TGTGCCAGCAGTTCCGGGGGATACGAGCAGTACTTC,CASSSGGYEQYF
TRBJ1-2,.,.,TRBV7-8,12,TGTGCCAGCAGCTCCCCTTATTATGGCTACACCTTC,CASSSPYYGYTF
TRBJ2-7,.,TRBD1,TRBV5-1,14,TGCGCCAGCAGCTTCGGGACAGAACCCTACGAGCAGTACTTC,CASSFGTEPYEQYF
TRBJ2-7,.,TRBD2,TRBV4-2,16,TGTGCCAGCAGCCTCTCGACTAGCGGGGCAACCTACGAGCAGTACTTC,CASSLSTSGATYEQYF
TRBJ2-3,.,TRBD2,TRBV4-3,14,TGCGCCAGCTCGGCTAGCGGAAAGAGGGATACGCAGTATTTT,CASSASGKRDTQYF